These T cell receptor beta chains were read from a single sample in a study of blood T cell repertoires in COVID-19. Clones were sequenced by immunoSEQ multiplex PCR, and TCRdb holds only the in-frame ones, with some missing. The data show about 200,000 clones, more than 70% seen once. Material for sequencing was peripheral blood. These receptors came from a man aged 18 to 29 with active or convalescent COVID-19. Each CDR3 is given with its conserved first and last residue. D genes are given only for firm matches. The size of a clone is reported for some rows only, either as once, few or many, or as a class for expanded clones.

d_gene	j_gene	v_gene	abundance	CDR3nt	CDR3aa
NA	TRBJ1-1	TRBV10-1	NA	TGCGCCAGCAGTGAGACAGTTGGCACTGAAGCTTTCTTT	CASSETVGTEAFF
TRBD2	TRBJ2-7	TRBV7-2	NA	TGTGCCAGCAGCATGACTAGCGGGGCTCCCTACGAGCAGTACTTC	CASSMTSGAPYEQYF
NA	TRBJ1-5	TRBV25-1	NA	TGTGCCAGCAGTTCTCAGTATAGCAATCAGCCCCAGCATTTT	CASSSQYSNQPQHF
TRBD1	TRBJ2-1	TRBV11-2	NA	TGTGCCAGCAGCAAGGGACAGGGGGAGCACGATGAGCAGTTCTTC	CASSKGQGEHDEQFF
NA	TRBJ2-7	TRBV18	NA	TGTGCCAGCTCACCTCGGGATGACGAGCAGTACTTC	CASSPRDDEQYF
NA	TRBJ1-2	TRBV30	NA	TGTGCCTGGAGTATGTCAGCGGGTGGCTACACCTTC	CAWSMSAGGYTF
NA	TRBJ1-2	TRBV19	NA	TGTGCCAGTACCACCTACCCCCCCCAGGGCCCCTATGGCTACACCTTC	CASTTYPPQGPYGYTF
NA	TRBJ1-4	TRBV6-5	NA	TGTGCCAGCACCGAAACAGGCAGAGTTAATGAAAAACTGTTTTTT	CASTETGRVNEKLFF
TRBD1	TRBJ1-1	TRBV6-6	once	TGTGCCAGCAGTTACTACGGACAGGGGAGCACTGAAGCTTTCTTT	CASSYYGQGSTEAFF
TRBD1	TRBJ1-1	TRBV5-8	NA	TGTGCCAGCAGCTTGATAGACAGGGGGCCCCCCCCTGAAGCTTTCTTT	CASSLIDRGPPPEAFF
TRBD1	TRBJ2-1	TRBV30	NA	TGTGCCTGGAGTGTGGGGACAGGGGCCTACAATGAGCAGTTCTTC	CAWSVGTGAYNEQFF
TRBD1	TRBJ1-5	TRBV19	NA	TGTGCCAGTAGGACGACAGGGGAAGGCAATCAGCCCCAGCATTTT	CASRTTGEGNQPQHF
TRBD2	TRBJ2-5	TRBV28	NA	TGTGCCAGCAGTGAGAGCGGGAGGAGGGGAGAAGAGACCCAGTACTTC	CASSESGRRGEETQYF
TRBD2	TRBJ2-1	TRBV5-1	NA	TGCGCCAGCAGCTTGGCCTCTGGCGGGAGGTACTCCTACAATGAGCAGTTCTTC	CASSLASGGRYSYNEQFF
NA	TRBJ2-1	TRBV7-6	NA	TGTGCCAGCAGCTCGAGACTAGTAGGGGACAGTGAGCAGTTCTTC	CASSSRLVGDSEQFF